In this sample, the clone carrying this T cell receptor beta chain turned up many times. Its specificity is not known. Trimming removed 4 bases from V and 6 bases from J, with 14 bases in between. This CDR3 contains 13 residues. The germline gives CDR1 SGHRS, CDR2 YFSETQ. Healthy Caucasians were all of the donors. TCRdb recomputed calls from the 5' RACE reads with MiXCR, one row per CDR3 protein. Among fewer than 650,000 distinct CDR3 sequences, approximately 10% were seen once, and the ten largest hold 2.5% to 3%. The data stem from a study of identical twins. Study findings and constraints: A partial confounding effect on zero-insertion analyses could come from invariant MAIT and iNKT cells.

In addition, the sample was reused for a study of yellow fever vaccine responses in identical twins.

Sequencing was carried out using PBMCs. V and J are TRBV5-1 and TRBJ2-7; unclear D gene. The TCR comes from a woman aged 18-29 years in good health. This chain's CDR3 is CASSLGSLGEQYF. DNA for the CDR3: TGCGCCAGCAGCCTCGGGTCCCTAGGCGAGCAGTACTTC.